Following are 4 T cell receptor beta chains from one sample sequenced in a study of blood T cell repertoires in COVID-19. The data were produced by immunoSEQ multiplex PCR, yet TCRdb's version contains in-frame clones alone and is incomplete. The sample records 150,000 to 200,000 clones, roughly four fifths being singletons. What was sequenced was peripheral blood. The source of these receptors is a woman in her seventies with COVID-19, enrolled during active disease.

The chain links TRBV5-1 to TRBJ2-2, with 10 bases fitting TRBD1. After removal of 2 bases from V and 6 bases from J, the junction contained 4 bases not matched to a gene. The length of the CDR3 is 15 residues. Germline values: CDR1 SGHRS, CDR2 YFSETQ. The CDR3 is CASSFTGTGAGELFF. The DNA for the CDR3 is TGCGCCAGCAGCTTTACCGGGACAGGGGCCGGGGAGCTGTTTTTT. Full variable domain (remainder filled in from reference TRBV5-1 and TRBJ2-2): KAGVTQTPRYLIKTRGQQVTLSCSPISGHRSVSWYQQTPGQGLQFLFEYFSETQRNKGNFPGRFSGRQFSNSRSEMNVSTLELGDSALYLCASSFTGTGAGELFFGEGSRLTVL.

This sequence joins TRBV6-4 and TRBJ2-6; D is possibly TRBD1 (5 bases). This CDR3 spans 14 amino acids. From germline, CDR1 is MRHNA and CDR2 SNTAGT. V shed 6 bases and J shed 2 bases, with 8 bases lying between them. CDR3 nucleotides: TGTGCCAGCAGCCAGGGCGCTGGGGCCAACGTCCTGACTTTC. It codes for CASSQGAGANVLTF.

The chain couples TRBV5-1 to TRBJ2-2; D gene uncertain. The CDR3 has 15 residues. Trimming removed 0 bases from V and 4 bases from J, with 10 bases in between. Germline V lookup: CDR1 SGHRS, CDR2 YFSETQ. Written as DNA, the CDR3 is TGCGCCAGCAGCTTGGAACTCGGCGGCACCGGGGAGCTGTTTTTT. Residues: CASSLELGGTGELFF.

The rearrangement joins TRBV5-6 to TRBJ2-1; 10 positions agree with TRBD2. V lost 0 bases and J lost 8; bases outside the gene matches: 5. In germline, CDR1 is SGHDT, CDR2 YYEEEE. CDR3 length: 15 residues. In DNA, the CDR3 is TGTGCCAGCAGCTTGGGTCGTCTAGCGGGAGATGAGCAGTTCTTC. Translating gives CASSLGRLAGDEQFF.